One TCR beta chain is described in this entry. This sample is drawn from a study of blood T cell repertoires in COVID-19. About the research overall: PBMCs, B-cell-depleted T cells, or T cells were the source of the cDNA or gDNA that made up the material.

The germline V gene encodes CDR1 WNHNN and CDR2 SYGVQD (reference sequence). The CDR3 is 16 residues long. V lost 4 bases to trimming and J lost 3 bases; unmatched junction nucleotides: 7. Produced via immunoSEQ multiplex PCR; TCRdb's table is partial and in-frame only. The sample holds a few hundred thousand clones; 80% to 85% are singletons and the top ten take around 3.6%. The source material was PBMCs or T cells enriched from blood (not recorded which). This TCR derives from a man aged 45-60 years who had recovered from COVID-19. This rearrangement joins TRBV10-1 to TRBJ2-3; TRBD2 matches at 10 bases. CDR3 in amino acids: CASSAPSGGGTDTQYF. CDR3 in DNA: TGCGCCAGCAGTGCGCCTAGCGGGGGAGGTACAGATACGCAGTATTTT.